This T cell receptor beta chain was profiled in a study of type 1 regulatory T cells. Study in general: T-allo10 is a Tr1-enriched, alloantigen-specific CD4 T cell product made in vitro.

This CDR3 is 12 amino acids long. The trim removed 7 bases at V and 14 bases at J, leaving 8 bases unmatched. The V gene's germline CDR1 is MNHNS and CDR2 SASEGT. One entry per CDR3 protein, called by TCRdb with MiXCR from the reads. Counted here are over 90,000 distinct CDR3 sequences, roughly 31% occurring once; the ten biggest clones make up around 2.2%. Source material: CD4+ T cells, either the whole sample or a sorted fraction (not recorded which). The origin of this receptor is a human donor in good health. This sequence joins TRBV6-1 and TRBJ2-3; 11 bases line up with TRBD2. CDR3 sequence reads: CASTPTSGRLYF. The CDR3 DNA follows: TGTGCCAGCACTCCAACTAGCGGGAGATTGTATTTT.